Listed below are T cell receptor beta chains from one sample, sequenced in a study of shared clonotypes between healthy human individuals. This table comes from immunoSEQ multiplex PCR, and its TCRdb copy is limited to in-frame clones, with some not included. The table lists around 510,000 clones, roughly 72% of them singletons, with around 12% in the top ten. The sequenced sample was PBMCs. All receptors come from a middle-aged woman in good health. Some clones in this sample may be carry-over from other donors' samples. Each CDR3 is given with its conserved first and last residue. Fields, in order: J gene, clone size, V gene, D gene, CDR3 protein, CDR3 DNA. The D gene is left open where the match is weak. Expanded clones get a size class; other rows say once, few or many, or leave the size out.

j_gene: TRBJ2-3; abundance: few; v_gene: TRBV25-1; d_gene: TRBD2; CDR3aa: CASSELGSGSTDTQYF; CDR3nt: TGTGCCAGCAGTGAATTGGGTAGCGGGAGCACAGATACGCAGTATTTT
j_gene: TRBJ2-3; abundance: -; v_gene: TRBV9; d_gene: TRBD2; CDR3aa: CASSVLAGGSTDTQYF; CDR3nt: TGTGCCAGCAGCGTACTAGCGGGAGGGAGCACAGATACGCAGTATTTT
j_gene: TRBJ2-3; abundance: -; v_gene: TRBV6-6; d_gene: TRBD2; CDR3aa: CASSKTAGAVTDTQYF; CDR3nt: TGTGCCAGCAGCAAGACAGCGGGGGCCGTCACAGATACGCAGTATTTT
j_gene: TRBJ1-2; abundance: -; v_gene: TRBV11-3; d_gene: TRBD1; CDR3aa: CASSLRRDRGFFYGYTF; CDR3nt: TGTGCCAGCAGCTTACGCAGAGACAGGGGGTTTTTCTATGGCTACACCTTC
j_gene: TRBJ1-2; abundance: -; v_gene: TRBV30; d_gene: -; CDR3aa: CAWFRNYGYTF; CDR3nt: TGTGCCTGGTTCAGGAACTATGGCTACACCTTC
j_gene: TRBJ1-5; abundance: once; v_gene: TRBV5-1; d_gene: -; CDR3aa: CASTPLASNQPQHF; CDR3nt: TGCGCCAGCACCCCTTTAGCTAGCAATCAGCCCCAGCATTTT
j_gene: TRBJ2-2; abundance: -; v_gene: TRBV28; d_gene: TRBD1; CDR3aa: CASRPRDSLNTGELFF; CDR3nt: TGTGCCAGCAGGCCTCGGGACAGCCTGAACACCGGGGAGCTGTTTTTT
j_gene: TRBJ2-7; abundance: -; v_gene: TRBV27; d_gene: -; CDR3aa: CASSQGRLSGHYF; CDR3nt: TGTGCCAGCAGCCAGGGACGGTTGTCCGGGCATTACTTC
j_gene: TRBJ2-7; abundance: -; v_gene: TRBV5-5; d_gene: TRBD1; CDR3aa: CASSLRVTGDHEQYF; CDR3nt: TGTGCCAGCAGCCTGCGGGTGACAGGGGACCACGAGCAGTACTTC
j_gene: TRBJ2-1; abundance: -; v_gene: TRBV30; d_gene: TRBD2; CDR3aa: CAYGRGGNEQFF; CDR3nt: TGTGCCTACGGTCGCGGGGGCAATGAGCAGTTCTTC
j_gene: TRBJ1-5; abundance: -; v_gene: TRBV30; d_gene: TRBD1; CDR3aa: CAWSPGTGGTGSNQPQHF; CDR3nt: TGTGCCTGGAGCCCCGGGACAGGGGGAACGGGGAGCAATCAGCCCCAGCATTTT
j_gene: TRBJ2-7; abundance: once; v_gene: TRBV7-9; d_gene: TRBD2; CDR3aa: CASSLTSVSSYEQYF; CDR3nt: TGTGCCAGCAGCTTAACTAGCGTGAGCTCCTACGAGCAGTACTTC
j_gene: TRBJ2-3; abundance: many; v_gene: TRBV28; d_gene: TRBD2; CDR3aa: CASSLLAGAVSDTQYF; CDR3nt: TGTGCCAGCAGCCTACTAGCGGGAGCGGTCTCAGATACGCAGTATTTT
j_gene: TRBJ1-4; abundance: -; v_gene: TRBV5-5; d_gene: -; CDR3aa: CASSRRAGANEKLFF; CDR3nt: TGTGCCAGCAGTCGCAGGGCGGGGGCTAATGAAAAACTGTTTTTT
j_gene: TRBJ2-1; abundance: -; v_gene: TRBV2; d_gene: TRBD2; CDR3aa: CASSWTSGRVGEQFF; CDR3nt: TGTGCCAGCAGTTGGACTAGCGGGAGGGTAGGTGAGCAGTTCTTC
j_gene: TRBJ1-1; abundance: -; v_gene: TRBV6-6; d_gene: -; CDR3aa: CASSLRQPPRETEAFF; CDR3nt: TGTGCCAGCAGCCTGCGACAGCCCCCAAGGGAGACTGAAGCTTTCTTT
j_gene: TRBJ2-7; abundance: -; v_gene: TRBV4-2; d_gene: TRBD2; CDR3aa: CASSQRTSGNYEQYF; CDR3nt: TGTGCCAGCAGCCAAAGGACTAGCGGAAACTACGAGCAGTACTTC
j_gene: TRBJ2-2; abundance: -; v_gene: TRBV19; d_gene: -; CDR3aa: CASSYRVNTGELSF; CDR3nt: TGTGCCAGTAGCTACCGGGTAAACACCGGGGAGCTGTCTTTT
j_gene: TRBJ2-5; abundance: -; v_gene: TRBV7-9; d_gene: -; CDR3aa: CASSSLGGPETQYF; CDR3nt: TGTGCCAGCAGCTCCTTGGGCGGTCCAGAGACCCAGTACTTC
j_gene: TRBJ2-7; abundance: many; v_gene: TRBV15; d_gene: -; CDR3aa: CATRAGAGLYEQYF; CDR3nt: TGTGCCACCAGGGCGGGTGCGGGGCTCTACGAGCAGTACTTC
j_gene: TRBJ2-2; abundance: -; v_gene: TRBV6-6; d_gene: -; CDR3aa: CASSYRPDTGELFF; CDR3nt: TGTGCCAGCAGTTATCGGCCTGACACCGGGGAGCTGTTTTTT
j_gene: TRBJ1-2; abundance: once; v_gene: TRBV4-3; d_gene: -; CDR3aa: CASSLNTGTLLGGYTF; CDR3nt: TGCGCCAGCAGCCTAAACACCGGGACACTATTAGGTGGCTACACCTTC
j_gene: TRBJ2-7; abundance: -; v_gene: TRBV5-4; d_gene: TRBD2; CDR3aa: CASSLVRLAGVDEQYF; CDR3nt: TGTGCCAGCAGCTTGGTGAGGCTAGCGGGAGTTGACGAGCAGTACTTC
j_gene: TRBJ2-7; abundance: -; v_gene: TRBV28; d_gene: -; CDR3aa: CAIRGRGSSYEQYF; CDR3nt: TGTGCCATCCGAGGGCGGGGAAGCTCCTACGAGCAGTACTTC
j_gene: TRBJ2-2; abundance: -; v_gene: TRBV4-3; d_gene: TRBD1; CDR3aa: CASSQELQGLGTGELFF; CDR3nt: TGCGCCAGCAGCCAAGAACTACAGGGGTTAGGCACCGGGGAGCTGTTTTTT